This T cell receptor (beta chain) came from a study of T cell responses to AZD1222 COVID-19 vaccine. Study-wide results and caveats: The study found vaccine-associated CD4 TCRs spanning spike, dominant at 160-218 and 743-854.

Germline V CDR1 and CDR2: SQVTM, ANQGSEA. This CDR3 has 12 amino acids. V lost 4 bases to trimming and J lost 7 bases, with 13 bases between them. To note about this clone: Antigen unknown.

Using immunoSEQ multiplex PCR, the repertoire was profiled, and TCRdb retains in-frame clones only, with some absent. The sample lists 110,000 to 150,000 clones, about 90% occurring once. The sequenced sample was peripheral blood, obtained 28 days after the second AZD1222 dose. The gene calls are TRBV29-1 and TRBJ2-5, with D hard to call. This TCR was recovered from an adult who received the AZD1222 COVID-19 vaccine. The CDR3 sequence: CSVGEPGGTQYF. Here the CDR3 DNA reads TGCAGCGTTGGAGAGCCGGGCGGGACCCAGTACTTC. The full variable domain, with the rest looked up from reference TRBV29-1 and TRBJ2-5, is SAVISQKPSRDICQRGTSLTIQCQVDSQVTMMFWYRQQPGQSLTLIATANQGSEATYESGFVIDKFPISRPNLTFSTLTVSNMSPEDSSIYLCSVGEPGGTQYFGPGTRLLVL.